The rows below give T cell receptor beta chains drawn from one sample of a study of shared T cell receptors in the human thymus. Profiling relied on immunoSEQ multiplex PCR, and the TCRdb table lists in-frame clones only, not all of them. The table records 55,000 to 80,000 clones, roughly 96% of them present only once. Sequencing was done on a sample of thymocytes. These receptors were obtained from a human donor. Both conserved end residues are trimmed from each CDR3. Each record gives: V gene, CDR3 length, J gene, CDR3 protein.

V: TRBV11-3; length: 12; J: TRBJ2-3; CDR3: ASSSSGGADTQY
V: TRBV10-3; length: 13; J: TRBJ1-2; CDR3: AISESSRQSYGYT
V: TRBV5-1; length: 17; J: TRBJ2-1; CDR3: ASSFKTGDHPLSYNEQF
V: TRBV6-1; length: 14; J: TRBJ1-1; CDR3: ASSEAPLLGSTEAF
V: TRBV28; length: 16; J: TRBJ1-6; CDR3: ASSNIRDPSSYNSPLH
V: TRBV7-9; length: 14; J: TRBJ2-7; CDR3: ASSLAGRLASYEQY
V: TRBV7-2; length: 9; J: TRBJ2-1; CDR3: ASSYYNEQF
V: TRBV5-5; length: 16; J: TRBJ2-3; CDR3: ASSLYIRSESFTDTQY
V: TRBV27; length: 14; J: TRBJ1-5; CDR3: ASSSFWTIENQPQH
V: TRBV10-3; length: 14; J: TRBJ2-3; CDR3: AISEATTRCTDTQY
V: TRBV4-3; length: 15; J: TRBJ2-7; CDR3: ASSQDLPDDFSYEQY
V: TRBV7-2; length: 13; J: TRBJ1-2; CDR3: ASSSTGGASNGYT
V: TRBV18; length: 14; J: TRBJ1-2; CDR3: ASSPPPDTPNYGYT
V: TRBV1; length: 16; J: TRBJ2-5; CDR3: TSSQGSSSQSGQETQY
V: TRBV4-1; length: 14; J: TRBJ1-3; CDR3: ASSQRKGDSGNTIY
V: TRBV18; length: 18; J: TRBJ1-4; CDR3: ASSPRIPGQVSEGNEKLF
V: TRBV11-2; length: 10; J: TRBJ2-3; CDR3: ASSWGPDTQY
V: TRBV4-3; length: 14; J: TRBJ2-5; CDR3: ASSQEGTKRGETQY
V: TRBV27; length: 13; J: TRBJ1-4; CDR3: ASSQTVATNEKLF
V: TRBV7-2; length: 14; J: TRBJ2-7; CDR3: ASSFLRDRDPYEQY
V: TRBV6-6; length: 14; J: TRBJ1-1; CDR3: ASSLGAESMNTEAF
V: TRBV5-1; length: 13; J: TRBJ2-3; CDR3: ASSLSGLGTDTQY
V: TRBV7-3; length: 14; J: TRBJ1-1; CDR3: ASSLYHRGRDKEAF
V: TRBV11-3; length: 12; J: TRBJ1-1; CDR3: ASSPKDLHTEAF